This TCR beta chain was obtained from a study of early T cells in non-severe SARS-CoV-2 infection. Turning to the study itself: Bulk RNA isolated from unsorted whole blood underwent sequencing; chains were not paired. Whole-study results and caveats: Matching against VDJdb likely underestimated virus-specific expansions, favoring anti-spike CD8.

Comments on this clonotype: What it binds is unknown. One junction end disagrees with the germline gene, perhaps due to a read error.

Each cDNA molecule carried a unique molecular identifier. In TCRdb, the 5' RACE reads were re-called with MiXCR into one record per CDR3 protein. Of tens of thousands of distinct CDR3 sequences in the sample, approximately 6% were seen once. The length of the CDR3 is 15 residues. CDR1 and CDR2 from the germline V gene are SGHTA and FQGTGA. This sequence joins TRBV7-3 and TRBJ2-3; 8 bases agree with TRBD1. The TCR sequence derives from an adult who was a healthcare worker with PCR-confirmed SARS-CoV-2 infection or an uninfected control (not recorded which). The sample comprised whole blood. The CDR3 nucleotides are TGTGTCAGCAGCTCGACAGGGGCTAGCACAGATACGCAGTATTTT. As protein: CVSSSTGASTDTQYF.